The entry below describes one T cell receptor beta chain. Its binding antigen is unknown. Qualities for individual bases were not recorded, and no much larger clone is one base off. This entry belongs to a study of blood T cell repertoires in COVID-19 (dated by TCRdb to 2018 to 2020). In the study overall: The collaborator samples originated in the United States, Italy and Spain and spanned the acute and convalescent phases of COVID-19. The prospective study material was composed of cDNA or gDNA derived from T cells, B-cell-depleted T cells, or PBMCs. The dataset comprised deeply sampled blood TCRbeta repertoires from subjects exposed to, actively infected with, or recovered from COVID-19. The repertoires were released in a freely available public database meant as a resource for research on the immune response to SARS-CoV-2. Samples were obtained from the ongoing ImmuneRACE study (first 160 participants) and from over a thousand subjects provided by 6 global collaborators. A de-identified subject ID, COVID-19 status, age in years and sex were almost always included in the sample metadata. Where available, HLA class I and class II types were obtained from metadata supplied by the sample provider rather than from assay-based typing. Study-level results and caveats: The amount of clinical and demographic metadata varied by source and participant and was provided uncurated.

In the germline V gene (reference sequence), CDR1 corresponds to MNHNY and CDR2 to SVGAGI. V and J are truncated by 0 bases and 3 bases respectively, leaving an intervening sequence of 5 bases. Including cysteine and phenylalanine, the CDR3 has 14 amino acids. Just CDR3 DNA is preserved here, 42 bases in frame from base 1. The immunoSEQ Assay, a bias-controlled multiplex PCR, was used to amplify TCRbeta CDR3 regions from genomic DNA. From the authors' description of their analysis: The number of nucleated cells in each sample was estimated by amplification of reference gene primers within the assay. To quantify the absolute abundance of each unique TCRbeta CDR3 rearrangement, sequence reads were collapsed and filtered. For each sample, productive Simpson clonality was calculated as the square root of Simpson's diversity index across productive rearrangements. This immuneACCESS table, as held by TCRdb, lists in-frame sequences with V and J called but not all clones. Of the missing ones, under half trace to an unresolved V gene in checked studies; the others have no known cause. V and J calls and clone size are copied from that table; D and trimming were computed from the DNA. Recorded for this sample are around 170,000 clones; around 83% of them occurred a single time. 5.5% to 7.5% of the sample is in the top ten clones.

Collaborating institutions collected whole blood in K2EDTA tubes following their own protocols. For TCRbeta analysis, collaborator samples were shipped as frozen whole blood, as isolated PBMCs, or as DNA extracted from either sample type. The sample consisted of peripheral blood. This receptor was identified in a woman aged 40 to 49 with acute or convalescent COVID-19. The V gene is TRBV6-6 and the J gene is TRBJ2-2; no D segment can be confidently identified. This receptor carries the CDR3 CASSYSSDTGELFF. The DNA reads TGTGCCAGCAGTTACTCGTCAGACACCGGGGAGCTGTTTTTT.